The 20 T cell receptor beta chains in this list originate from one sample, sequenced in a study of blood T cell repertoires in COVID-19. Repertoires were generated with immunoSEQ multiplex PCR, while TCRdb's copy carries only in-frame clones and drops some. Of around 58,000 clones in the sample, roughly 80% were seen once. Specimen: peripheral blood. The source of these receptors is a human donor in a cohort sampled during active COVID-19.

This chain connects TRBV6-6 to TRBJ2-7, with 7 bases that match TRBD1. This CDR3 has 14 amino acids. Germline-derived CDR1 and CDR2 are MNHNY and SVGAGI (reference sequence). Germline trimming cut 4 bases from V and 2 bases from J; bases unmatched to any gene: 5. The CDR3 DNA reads TGTGCCAGCAGTTCACAGGGGAGAGCCTACGAGCAGTACTTC. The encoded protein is CASSSQGRAYEQYF.

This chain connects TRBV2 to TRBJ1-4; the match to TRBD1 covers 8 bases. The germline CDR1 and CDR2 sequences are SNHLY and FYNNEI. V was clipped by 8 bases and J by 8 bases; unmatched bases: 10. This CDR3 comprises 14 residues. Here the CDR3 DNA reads TGTGCCAGCGGGCGGCAGGGGGCAGGGGAAAAACTGTTTTTT. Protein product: CASGRQGAGEKLFF.

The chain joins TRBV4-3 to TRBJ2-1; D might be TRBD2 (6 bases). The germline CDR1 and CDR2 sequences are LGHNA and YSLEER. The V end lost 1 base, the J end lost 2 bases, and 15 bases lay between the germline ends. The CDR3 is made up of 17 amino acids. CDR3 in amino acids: CASSQGRSGVTYNEQFF. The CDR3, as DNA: TGCGCCAGCAGCCAAGGCCGTAGCGGCGTAACCTACAATGAGCAGTTCTTC.

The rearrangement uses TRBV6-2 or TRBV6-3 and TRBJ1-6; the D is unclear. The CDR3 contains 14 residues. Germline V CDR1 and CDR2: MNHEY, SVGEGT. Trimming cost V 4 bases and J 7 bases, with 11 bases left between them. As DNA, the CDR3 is TGTGCCAGCAGTTTGAGCCCGACAAATTCACCCCTCCACTTT. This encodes CASSLSPTNSPLHF.

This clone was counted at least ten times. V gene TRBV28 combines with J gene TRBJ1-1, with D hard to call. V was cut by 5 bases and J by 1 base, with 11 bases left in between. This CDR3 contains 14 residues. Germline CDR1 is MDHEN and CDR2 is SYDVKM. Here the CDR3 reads CASSPSTTNTEAFF. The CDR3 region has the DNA TGTGCCAGCAGTCCCTCAACAACGAACACTGAAGCTTTCTTT.

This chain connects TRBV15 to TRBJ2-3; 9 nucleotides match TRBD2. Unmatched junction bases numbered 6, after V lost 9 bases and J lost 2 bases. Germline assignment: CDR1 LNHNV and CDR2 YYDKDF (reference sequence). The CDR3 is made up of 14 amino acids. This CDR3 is CATRRGGATDTQYF. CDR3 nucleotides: TGTGCCACGAGGCGGGGGGGGGCCACAGATACGCAGTATTTT.

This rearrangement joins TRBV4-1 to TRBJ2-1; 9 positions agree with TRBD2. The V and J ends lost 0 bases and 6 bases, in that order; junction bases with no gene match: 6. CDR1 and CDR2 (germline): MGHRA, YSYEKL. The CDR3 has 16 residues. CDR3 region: CASSQDGSGGFNEQFF. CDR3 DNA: TGCGCCAGCAGCCAAGATGGGAGCGGGGGGTTCAATGAGCAGTTCTTC.

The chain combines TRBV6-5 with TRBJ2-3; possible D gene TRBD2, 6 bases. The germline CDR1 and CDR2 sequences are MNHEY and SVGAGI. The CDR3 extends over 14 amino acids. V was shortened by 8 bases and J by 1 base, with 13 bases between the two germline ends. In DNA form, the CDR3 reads TGTGCCAGCCGGGTAACGGGGGGCACAGATACGCAGTATTTT. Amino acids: CASRVTGGTDTQYF.

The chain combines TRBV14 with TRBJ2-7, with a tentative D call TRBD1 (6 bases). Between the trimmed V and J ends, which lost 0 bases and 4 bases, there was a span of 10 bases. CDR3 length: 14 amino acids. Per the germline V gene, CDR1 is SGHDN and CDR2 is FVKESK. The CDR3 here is CASSQEQGWYEQYF. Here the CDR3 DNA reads TGTGCCAGCAGCCAAGAGCAGGGGTGGTACGAGCAGTACTTC.

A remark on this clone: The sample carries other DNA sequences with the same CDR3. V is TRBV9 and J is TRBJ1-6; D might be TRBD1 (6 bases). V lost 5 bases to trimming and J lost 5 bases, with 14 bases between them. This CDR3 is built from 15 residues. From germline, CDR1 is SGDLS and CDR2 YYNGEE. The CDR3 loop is CASSRSYRDNSPLHF. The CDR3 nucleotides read TGTGCCAGCAGTCGCTCATACAGGGATAATTCACCCCTCCACTTT. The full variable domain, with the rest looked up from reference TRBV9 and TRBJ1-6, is DSGVTQTPKHLITATGQRVTLRCSPRSGDLSVYWYQQSLDQGLQFLIQYYNGEERAKGNILERFSAQQFPDLHSELNLSSLELGDSALYFCASSRSYRDNSPLHFGNGTRLTVT.

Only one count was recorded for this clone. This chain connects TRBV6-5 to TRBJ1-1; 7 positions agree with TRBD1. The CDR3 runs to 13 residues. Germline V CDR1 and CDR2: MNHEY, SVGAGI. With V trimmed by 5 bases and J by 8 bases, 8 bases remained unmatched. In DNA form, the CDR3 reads TGTGCCAGCAGTAAGGACAGGATCCTAGAAGCTTTCTTT. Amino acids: CASSKDRILEAFF.

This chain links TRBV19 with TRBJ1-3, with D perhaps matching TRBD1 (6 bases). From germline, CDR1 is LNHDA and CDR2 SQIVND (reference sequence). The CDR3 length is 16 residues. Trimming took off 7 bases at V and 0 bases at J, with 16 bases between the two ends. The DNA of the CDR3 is TGTGCCAGTATACCGGGACACACGAGCTCTGGAAACACCATATATTTT. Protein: CASIPGHTSSGNTIYF.

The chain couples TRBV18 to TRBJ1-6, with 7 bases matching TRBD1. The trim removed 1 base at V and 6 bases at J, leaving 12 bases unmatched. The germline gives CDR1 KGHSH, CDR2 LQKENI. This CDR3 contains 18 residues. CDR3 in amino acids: CASSPHAGRGAINSPLHF. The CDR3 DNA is TGTGCCAGCTCACCACACGCGGGCAGGGGGGCCATTAATTCACCCCTCCACTTT.

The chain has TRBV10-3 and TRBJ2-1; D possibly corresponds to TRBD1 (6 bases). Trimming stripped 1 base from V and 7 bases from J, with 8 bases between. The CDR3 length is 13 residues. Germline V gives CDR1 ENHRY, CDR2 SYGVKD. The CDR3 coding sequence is TGTGCCATCAGTGAGTTAGGACAGAATGAGCAGTTCTTC. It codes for CAISELGQNEQFF.

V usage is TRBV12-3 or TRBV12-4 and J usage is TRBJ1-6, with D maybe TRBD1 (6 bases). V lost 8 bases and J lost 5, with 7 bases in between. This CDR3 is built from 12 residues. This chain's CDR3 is CASQGNNSPLHF. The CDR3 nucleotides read TGTGCCAGCCAGGGGAATAATTCACCCCTCCACTTT.

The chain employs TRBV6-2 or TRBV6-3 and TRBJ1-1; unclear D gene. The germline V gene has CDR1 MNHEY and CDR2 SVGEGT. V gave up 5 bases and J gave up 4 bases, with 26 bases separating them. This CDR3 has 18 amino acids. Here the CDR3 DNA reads TGTGCCAGCAGTCCACGCTACTGGGAGTCATTACGAGTCACTGAAGCTTTCTTT. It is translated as CASSPRYWESLRVTEAFF.

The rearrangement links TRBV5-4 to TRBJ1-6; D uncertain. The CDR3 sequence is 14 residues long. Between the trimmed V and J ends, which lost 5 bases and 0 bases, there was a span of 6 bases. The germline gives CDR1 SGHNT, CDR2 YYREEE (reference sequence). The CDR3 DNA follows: TGTGCCAGCAGGGGGAGCTCCTATAATTCACCCCTCCACTTT. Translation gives CASRGSSYNSPLHF.

The chain's CDR3 is CASSRGQSGSGANVLTF. The CDR3 coding sequence is TGTGCCAGCAGTCGGGGACAGTCTGGAAGTGGGGCCAACGTCCTGACTTTC. The chain joins TRBV3-1 (or the pseudogene TRBV3-2) to TRBJ2-6; 7 nucleotides line up with TRBD1. J lost 3 bases, V lost 6 bases, and 11 bases had no gene match. CDR3 size: 17 residues. Germline lookup yields CDR1 LGHDT and CDR2 YNNKEL (reference sequence).

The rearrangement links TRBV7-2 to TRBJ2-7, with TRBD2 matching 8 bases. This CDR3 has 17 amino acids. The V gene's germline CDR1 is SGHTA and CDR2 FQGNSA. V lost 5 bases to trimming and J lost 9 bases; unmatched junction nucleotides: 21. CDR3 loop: CASSPRRNSGAGAGQYF. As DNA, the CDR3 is TGTGCCAGCAGCCCCCGGCGGAATAGCGGGGCAGGGGCGGGGCAGTACTTC.

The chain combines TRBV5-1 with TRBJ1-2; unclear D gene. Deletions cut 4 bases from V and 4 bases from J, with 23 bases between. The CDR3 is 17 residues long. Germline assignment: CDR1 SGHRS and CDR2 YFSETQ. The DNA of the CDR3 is TGCGCCAGCAGCGCCCCGGAGGGCCGACCCAATACCTATGGCTACACCTTC. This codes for CASSAPEGRPNTYGYTF.